Included here is one TCR beta chain sequence, with context. This record comes from a study of blood T cell repertoires in COVID-19. Profiled with immunoSEQ multiplex PCR; TCRdb holds only in-frame clones, not every one. The sample contains about 110,000 clones, about 85% of which appear only once. The clonotype was recovered from a human donor in a cohort sampled during active COVID-19. Material: peripheral blood.

In nucleotides, the CDR3 is TGTGCCAGCAGTCGATACGGACAGGGAGGAAACACCATATATTTT. As protein: CASSRYGQGGNTIYF. The rearrangement uses TRBV6-6 and TRBJ1-3; 8 bases align to TRBD1. V shed 5 bases and J 4 bases; nucleotides not matched to a gene: 7. The CDR3 contains 15 residues. From germline, CDR1 is MNHNY and CDR2 SVGAGI (reference sequence).